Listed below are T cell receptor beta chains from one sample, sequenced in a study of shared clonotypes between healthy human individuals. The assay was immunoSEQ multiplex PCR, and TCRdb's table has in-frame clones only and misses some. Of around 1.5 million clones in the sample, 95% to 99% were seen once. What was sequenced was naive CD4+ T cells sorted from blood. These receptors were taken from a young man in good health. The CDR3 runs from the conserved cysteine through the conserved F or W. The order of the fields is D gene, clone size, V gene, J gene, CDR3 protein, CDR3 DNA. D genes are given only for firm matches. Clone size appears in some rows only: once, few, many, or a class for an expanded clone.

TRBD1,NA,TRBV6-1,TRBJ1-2,CASSEGDSLYGYTF,TGTGCCAGCAGTGAAGGGGACAGCCTCTATGGCTACACCTTC
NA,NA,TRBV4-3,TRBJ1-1,CASSQLGGNTEAFF,TGCGCCAGCAGCCAACTCGGGGGGAACACTGAAGCTTTCTTT
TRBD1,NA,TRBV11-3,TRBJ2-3,CASSLDGRGNTDTQYF,TGTGCCAGCAGCTTAGACGGCAGGGGGAACACAGATACGCAGTATTTT
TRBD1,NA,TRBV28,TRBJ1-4,CASSIRGQGRLKLFF,TGTGCCAGCAGTATCCGCGGACAGGGGAGACTGAAACTGTTTTTT
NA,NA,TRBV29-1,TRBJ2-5,CSVDDGTQYF,TGCAGCGTTGATGACGGGACCCAGTACTTC
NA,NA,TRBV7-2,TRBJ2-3,CASSLSARTDTQYF,TGTGCCAGCAGCTTAAGTGCACGCACAGATACGCAGTATTTT
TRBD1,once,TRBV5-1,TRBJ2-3,CASSFQQGEDTQYF,TGCGCCAGCAGCTTCCAACAGGGGGAAGATACGCAGTATTTT
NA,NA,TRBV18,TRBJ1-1,CASSPGVNTEAFF,TGTGCCAGCTCACCAGGGGTGAACACTGAAGCTTTCTTT
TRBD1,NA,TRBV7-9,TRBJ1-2,CASSRSGQEDYGYTF,TGTGCCAGCAGCAGATCAGGACAGGAAGACTATGGCTACACCTTC
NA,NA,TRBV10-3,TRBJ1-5,CAISPLYSNQPQHF,TGTGCCATCAGCCCACTATATAGCAATCAGCCCCAGCATTTT
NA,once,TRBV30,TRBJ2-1,CAWSVMTGEQFF,TGTGCCTGGAGTGTAATGACGGGGGAGCAGTTCTTC